This T cell receptor (beta chain) was profiled in a study of cytomegalovirus exposure and HLA in healthy donors. Trimming pared 8 bases from V and 4 bases from J, leaving 8 bases between. The CDR3 loop spans 11 amino acids. From germline, CDR1 is LNHDA and CDR2 SQIVND (reference sequence). It was with 60 Vbeta and 13 Jbeta primers that the PCR ran. TCRdb keeps only in-frame clones here, not all; method: immunoSEQ multiplex PCR. Altogether 250,000 to 300,000 clones are present, approximately 84% being singletons, with the ten largest covering roughly 2%. The receptor was derived from a woman in her 40s in good health and CMV-seropositive. The sample taken for sequencing was PBMCs. This sequence joins TRBV19 and TRBJ2-5, with a possible D match to TRBD1 (5 bases). CDR3 nucleotides: TGTGCCAGTCAAAGGGGAGAGACCCAGTACTTC. The encoded protein is CASQRGETQYF. The whole variable domain, remainder taken from reference TRBV19 and TRBJ2-5, is DGGITQSPKYLFRKEGQNVTLSCEQNLNHDAMYWYRQDPGQGLRLIYYSQIVNDFQKGDIAEGYSVSREKKESFPLTVTSAQKNPTAFYLCASQRGETQYFGPGTRLLVL.